This record covers a single TCR beta chain. The antigen remains undetermined. The sample is drawn from a study of cytomegalovirus exposure and HLA in healthy donors. PCR amplification relied on 60 Vbeta primers (plus 13 Jbeta primers). Sequencing was performed with immunoSEQ multiplex PCR; in TCRdb, only in-frame clones are kept and a portion is missing. The sample yields approximately 74,000 clones, under 70% seen once. Whole-study findings and limits: Some V segments (TRBV6-2 and TRBV6-3 among them) were excluded as indistinguishable. Sequence variants that were highly shared formed a cluster that was likely a sequencing artifact. Cytomegalovirus association was assigned to around 150 TCR beta chains.

The germline gives CDR1 SQVTM, CDR2 ANQGSEA. After removal of 5 bases from V and 0 bases from J, the junction contained 5 bases not matched to a gene. The CDR3 covers 14 residues. The chain combines TRBV29-1 with TRBJ2-3; TRBD1 matches at 7 bases. Sequenced material: PBMCs. This sequence was found in a man aged 25 to 40 in good health and CMV-seropositive. The CDR3 is CSVSRGFSTDTQYF. The CDR3 nucleotides read TGCAGCGTTTCCAGGGGGTTCAGCACAGATACGCAGTATTTT.